These 9 T cell receptor beta chains originate from one sample sequenced in a study of blood T cell repertoires in COVID-19. Some clones are missing from TCRdb's copy, which holds only in-frame ones; the method was immunoSEQ multiplex PCR. In the table there are fewer than 450,000 clones, more than 75% of which are singletons. The sequenced material came from PBMCs or T cells enriched from blood (not recorded which). The receptors shown here come from a woman aged 18-35 years who had recovered from COVID-19.

This chain uses TRBV6-4 with TRBJ2-2, with TRBD1 matching 10 bases. V was clipped by 4 bases and J by 6 bases; unmatched bases: 8. This CDR3 is built from 16 residues. Germline V gene sequence: CDR1 MRHNA, CDR2 SNTAGT. The CDR3 loop reads CASSVTVTGGPGELFF. The CDR3 bases are TGTGCCAGCAGTGTTACGGTGACAGGGGGCCCCGGGGAGCTGTTTTTT.

The chain is built from TRBV7-9 and TRBJ1-1; 11 bases are shared with TRBD1. V gave up 5 bases and J gave up 0 bases; unmatched junction bases: 11. From germline, CDR1 is SEHNR and CDR2 FQNEAQ (reference sequence). The CDR3 totals 18 residues. This CDR3 is CASSPRLGQGEMNTEAFF. In DNA, the CDR3 is TGTGCCAGCAGCCCCCGCTTGGGACAGGGGGAAATGAACACTGAAGCTTTCTTT.

This clone was counted many times. The rearrangement links TRBV18 to TRBJ1-1, with D perhaps TRBD1 (6 bases). Germline assignment: CDR1 KGHSH and CDR2 LQKENI. CDR3 length: 13 residues. The V and J ends lost 5 bases and 4 bases respectively, with 11 bases between them. The CDR3 coding sequence is TGTGCCAGCTCAACAGGGATGGGCACTGAAGCTTTCTTT. It specifies CASSTGMGTEAFF.

This chain connects TRBV6-5 to TRBJ1-6, with TRBD1 as a possible D gene (6 bases). V lost 9 bases and J lost 6, with 9 bases in between. CDR3 length: 12 amino acids. CDR1 is MNHEY and CDR2 is SVGAGI in the germline V gene. DNA for the CDR3: TGTGCCAGTGGACAGCCTAATTCACCCCTCCACTTT. This translates into CASGQPNSPLHF.

This clone was found once. The CDR3 region is CASSVQGRYTF. The CDR3 coding sequence is TGTGCCAGCAGCGTACAGGGGCGGTACACCTTC. The rearrangement uses TRBV9 and TRBJ1-2, with D possibly TRBD1 on 6 matching bases. The germline gives CDR1 SGDLS, CDR2 YYNGEE. The V end lost 1 base, the J end lost 11 bases, and 9 bases lay between the germline ends. This CDR3 contains 11 residues.

This clone was detected once. The CDR3 region is CASSLSFGAEAFF. In DNA form, the CDR3 reads TGTGCCAGCAGCTTGTCCTTCGGGGCTGAAGCTTTCTTT. The chain joins TRBV5-6 to TRBJ1-1, with D unresolved. Germline CDR1 and CDR2: SGHDT and YYEEEE. CDR3 length: 13 residues. Trimming took 1 base from V and 6 from J, leaving 10 bases between them.

The chain recombines TRBV7-9 with TRBJ2-7, with TRBD2 matching over 10 bases. The CDR3 loop spans 16 amino acids. Losses at the gene ends were 1 base for V and 0 bases for J; bases not matched to a gene: 3. Germline CDR1 SEHNR, CDR2 FQNEAQ (reference sequence). CDR3 coding DNA: TGTGCCAGCAGCTTAGATAGCGGGGGGCTCTCCTACGAGCAGTACTTC. This codes for CASSLDSGGLSYEQYF. Based on the CDR3 plus reference TRBV7-9 and TRBJ2-7, the full variable domain is DTGVSQNPRHKITKRGQNVTFRCDPISEHNRLYWYRQTLGQGPEFLTYFQNEAQLEKSRLLSDRFSAERPKGSFSTLEIQRTEQGDSAMYLCASSLDSGGLSYEQYFGPGTRLTVT.

The chain uses TRBV5-6 and TRBJ2-1; weak D call: TRBD2 (5 bases). The CDR3 is 13 amino acids. Germline values: CDR1 SGHDT, CDR2 YYEEEE. The ends were cut back, 0 bases at V and 7 bases at J, with 8 bases in the middle. DNA of the CDR3: TGTGCCAGCAGCTTGGGTAGGAGGAATGAGCAGTTCTTC. Protein: CASSLGRRNEQFF.

This clone was seen once. This chain joins TRBV28 and TRBJ2-3, with 8 bases lining up with TRBD1. Germline CDR1 MDHEN, CDR2 SYDVKM. Unmatched junction bases numbered 8, after V lost 6 bases and J lost 6 bases. The CDR3 consists of 14 residues. CDR3 nucleotide sequence: TGTGCCAGCAGCCGTGCGACAGGGGTGGATACGCAGTATTTT. This encodes CASSRATGVDTQYF.